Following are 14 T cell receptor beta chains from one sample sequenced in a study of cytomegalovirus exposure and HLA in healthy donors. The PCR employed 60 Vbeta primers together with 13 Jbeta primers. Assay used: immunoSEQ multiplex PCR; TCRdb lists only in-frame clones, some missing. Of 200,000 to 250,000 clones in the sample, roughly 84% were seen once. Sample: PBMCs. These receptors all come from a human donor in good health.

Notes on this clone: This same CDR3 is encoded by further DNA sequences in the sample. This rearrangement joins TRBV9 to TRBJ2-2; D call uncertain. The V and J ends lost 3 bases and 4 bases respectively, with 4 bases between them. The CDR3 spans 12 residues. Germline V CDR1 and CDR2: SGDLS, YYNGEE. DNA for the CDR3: TGTGCCAGCAGCGCTGTCACCGGGGAGCTGTTTTTT. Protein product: CASSAVTGELFF. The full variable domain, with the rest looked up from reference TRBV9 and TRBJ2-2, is DSGVTQTPKHLITATGQRVTLRCSPRSGDLSVYWYQQSLDQGLQFLIQYYNGEERAKGNILERFSAQQFPDLHSELNLSSLELGDSALYFCASSAVTGELFFGEGSRLTVL.

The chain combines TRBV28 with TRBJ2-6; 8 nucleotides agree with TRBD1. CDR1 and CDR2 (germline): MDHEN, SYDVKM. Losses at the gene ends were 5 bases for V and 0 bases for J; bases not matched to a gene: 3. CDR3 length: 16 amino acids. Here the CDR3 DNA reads TGTGCCAGCAGTGGACAGGGAAGCTCTGGGGCCAACGTCCTGACTTTC. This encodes CASSGQGSSGANVLTF.

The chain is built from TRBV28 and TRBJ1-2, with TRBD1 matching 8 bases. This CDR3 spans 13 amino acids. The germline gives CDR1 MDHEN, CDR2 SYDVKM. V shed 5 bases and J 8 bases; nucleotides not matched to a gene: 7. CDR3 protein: CASSPPGGGGYTF. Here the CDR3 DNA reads TGTGCCAGCAGTCCTCCAGGGGGCGGGGGCTACACCTTC.

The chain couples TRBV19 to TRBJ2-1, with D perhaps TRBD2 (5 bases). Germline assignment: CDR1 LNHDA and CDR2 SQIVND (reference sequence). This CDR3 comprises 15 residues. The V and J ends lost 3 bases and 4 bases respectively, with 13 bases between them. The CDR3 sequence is CASSIVGESYNEQFF. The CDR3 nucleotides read TGTGCCAGTAGTATTGTGGGAGAGTCATACAATGAGCAGTTCTTC.

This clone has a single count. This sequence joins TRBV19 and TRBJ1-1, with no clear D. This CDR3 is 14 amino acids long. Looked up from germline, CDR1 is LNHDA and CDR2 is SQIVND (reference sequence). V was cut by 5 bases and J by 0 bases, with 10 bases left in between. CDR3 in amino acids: CASSFGRLNTEAFF. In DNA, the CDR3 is TGTGCCAGTAGTTTCGGCAGGCTGAACACTGAAGCTTTCTTT.

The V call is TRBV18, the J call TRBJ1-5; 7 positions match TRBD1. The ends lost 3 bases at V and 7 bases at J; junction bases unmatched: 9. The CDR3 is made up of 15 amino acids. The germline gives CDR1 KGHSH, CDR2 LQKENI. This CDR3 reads CASSPTGSEGQPQHF. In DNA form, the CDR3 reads TGTGCCAGCTCACCGACAGGGTCCGAGGGGCAGCCCCAGCATTTT.

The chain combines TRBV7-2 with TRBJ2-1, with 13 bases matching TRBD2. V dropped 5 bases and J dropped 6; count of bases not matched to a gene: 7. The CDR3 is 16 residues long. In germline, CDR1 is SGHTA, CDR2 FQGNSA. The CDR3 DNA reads TGTGCCAGCAGCACGACTAGCGGGAGGTACGTCAATGAGCAGTTCTTC. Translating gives CASSTTSGRYVNEQFF. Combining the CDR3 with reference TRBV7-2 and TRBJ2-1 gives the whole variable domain GAGVSQSPSNKVTEKGKDVELRCDPISGHTALYWYRQSLGQGLEFLIYFQGNSAPDKSGLPSDRFSAERTGGSVSTLTIQRTQQEDSAVYLCASSTTSGRYVNEQFFGPGTRLTVL.

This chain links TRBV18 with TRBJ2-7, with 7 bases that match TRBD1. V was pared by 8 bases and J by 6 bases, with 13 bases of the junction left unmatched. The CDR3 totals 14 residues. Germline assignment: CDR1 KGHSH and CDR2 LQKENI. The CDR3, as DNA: TGTGCCAGCCAACCGGGACAGTCCCCCGGCGAGCAGTACTTC. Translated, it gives CASQPGQSPGEQYF.

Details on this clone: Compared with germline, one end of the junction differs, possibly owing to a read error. In DNA, the CDR3 is TGTTCCAGCAGCTTAGAGTTAAAGGATCGGGGTGAGCAGTTCTTC. Its protein product is CSSSLELKDRGEQFF. The V and J genes are TRBV7-9 and TRBJ2-1, with TRBD2 as a possible D gene (5 bases). This CDR3 comprises 15 residues. CDR1 SEHNR and CDR2 FQNEAQ come from the germline V gene (reference sequence).

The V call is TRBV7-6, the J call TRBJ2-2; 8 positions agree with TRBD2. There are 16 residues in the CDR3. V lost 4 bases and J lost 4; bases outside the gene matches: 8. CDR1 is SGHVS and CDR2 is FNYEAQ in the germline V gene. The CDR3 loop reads CASSSTPGTSTGELFF. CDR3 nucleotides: TGTGCCAGCAGCTCCACACCCGGGACTAGCACCGGGGAGCTGTTTTTT.

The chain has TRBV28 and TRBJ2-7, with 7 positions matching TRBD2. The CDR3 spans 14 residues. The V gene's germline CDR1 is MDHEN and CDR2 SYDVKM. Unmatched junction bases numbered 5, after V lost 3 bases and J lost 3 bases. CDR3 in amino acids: CASSLPSGDYEQYF. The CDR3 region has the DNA TGTGCCAGCAGTTTGCCCAGCGGGGACTACGAGCAGTACTTC.

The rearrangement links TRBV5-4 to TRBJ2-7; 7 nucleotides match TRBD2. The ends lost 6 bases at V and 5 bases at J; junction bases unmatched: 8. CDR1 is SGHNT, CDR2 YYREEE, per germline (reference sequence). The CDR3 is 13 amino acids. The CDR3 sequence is CASNLGGGNEQYF. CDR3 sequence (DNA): TGTGCCAGCAACCTGGGGGGAGGGAACGAGCAGTACTTC.

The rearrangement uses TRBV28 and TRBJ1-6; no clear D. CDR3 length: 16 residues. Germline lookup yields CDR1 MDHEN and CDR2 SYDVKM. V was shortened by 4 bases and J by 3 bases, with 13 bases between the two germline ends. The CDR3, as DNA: TGTGCCAGCAGTTCGCGTGGGAGCAGCTATAATTCACCCCTCCACTTT. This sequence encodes CASSSRGSSYNSPLHF.

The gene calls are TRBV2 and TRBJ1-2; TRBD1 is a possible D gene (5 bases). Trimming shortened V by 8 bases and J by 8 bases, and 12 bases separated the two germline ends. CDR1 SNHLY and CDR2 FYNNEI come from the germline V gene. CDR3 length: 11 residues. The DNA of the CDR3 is TGTGCCAGCGGGCAGGGAAGAGGCTACACCTTC. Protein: CASGQGRGYTF.